The T cell receptor (beta chain) described here comes from a study of blood T cell repertoires in COVID-19. At the level of the study: T cells, B-cell-depleted T cells, or PBMCs supplied cDNA or gDNA.

In the study's own analysis: Reference gene primer amplification gave estimated nucleated cell counts. The assay was immunoSEQ multiplex PCR, and TCRdb's table has in-frame clones only and misses some. V, J and clone size are taken as reported in that table, and D and trimming were inferred from the DNA itself. The sample has around 170,000 clones, about 88% seen once. Between the trimmed V and J ends, which lost 2 bases and 0 bases, there was a span of 14 bases. CDR3 length: 16 residues. Germline V gene sequence: CDR1 GTSNPN, CDR2 SVGIG (reference sequence). The clonotype comes from a man aged 55 to 70 with acute or convalescent COVID-19. This chain joins TRBV30 and TRBJ2-1, with D unresolved. Sequences were obtained from peripheral blood. CDR3 region: CAWSLETPSSYNEQFF. The CDR3 DNA sequence: TGTGCCTGGAGTCTAGAGACTCCAAGCTCCTACAATGAGCAGTTCTTC. The full variable domain, completed using reference TRBV30 and TRBJ2-1, is SQTIHQWPATLVQPVGSPLSLECTVEGTSNPNLYWYRQAAGRGLQLLFYSVGIGQISSEVPQNLSASRPQDRQFILSSKKLLLSDSGFYLCAWSLETPSSYNEQFFGPGTRLTVL.